This entry lists 6 T cell receptor beta chains sequenced from one sample in a study of blood T cell repertoires in COVID-19 (dated by TCRdb to about 2020). Receptors were amplified or captured by the immunoSEQ multiplex PCR assay. Here the immuneACCESS table is served through TCRdb, limited to in-frame sequences with V and J called. Missing clones are a known gap in these copies; in checked studies unresolved V genes cover under half, and the rest lacks a known reason. A total of about 270,000 clones appear in this sample, around four fifths of them only once. The ten largest clones add up to about 4% of the sample. The specimen was peripheral blood. Receptor source: a woman between 50 and 59 years old with active or convalescent COVID-19.

This chain uses TRBV10-3 with TRBJ2-1; D is uncertain. This CDR3 region has 11 residues. Trimming stripped 2 bases from V and 9 bases from J, with 5 bases between. CDR1 and CDR2 from the germline V gene are ENHRY and SYGVKD. The chain's CDR3 is CAISELSEQFF. CDR3 nucleotides: TGTGCCATCAGTGAGCTGAGTGAGCAGTTCTTC.

The chain couples TRBV7-8 to TRBJ1-2, with TRBD1 identical over 7 bases. Looked up from germline, CDR1 is SGHVS and CDR2 is FQNEAQ. The V gene end was trimmed by 5 bases and the J gene end by 5 bases; junction bases not matched to a gene: 8. The CDR3 is made up of 14 amino acids. CDR3 loop: CASSPLRGLYGYTF. CDR3 bases: TGTGCCAGCAGCCCCCTGAGGGGGCTATATGGCTACACCTTC.

The V call is TRBV29-1, the J call TRBJ2-5; D possibly corresponds to TRBD2 (6 bases). The CDR3 length is 12 residues. Trimming took 6 bases from V and 4 from J, leaving 12 bases between them. The germline V gene encodes CDR1 SQVTM and CDR2 ANQGSEA. The CDR3, as DNA: TGCAGCGTGCGGGCGGGAATAGAGACCCAGTACTTC. Translated: CSVRAGIETQYF.

The chain combines TRBV11-2 with TRBJ2-1; TRBD2 aligns across 10 bases. This CDR3 is 17 amino acids long. CDR1 is SGHAT, CDR2 FQNNGV, per germline. Trimming removed 1 base from V and 4 bases from J; junction bases left unmatched: 7. The CDR3 nucleotides read TGTGCCAGCAGCTTAGGGCTAGCGGGAGAATTGTACAATGAGCAGTTCTTC. It encodes CASSLGLAGELYNEQFF.

This clone has just one count. The chain employs TRBV5-1 and TRBJ1-6; 7 nucleotides align to TRBD1. This CDR3 spans 16 amino acids. The ends lost 5 bases at V and 5 bases at J; junction bases unmatched: 10. Germline V CDR1 and CDR2: SGHRS, YFSETQ. For the CDR3, the DNA is TGCGCCAGCAGTTCGGGACAGACGATGAATAATTCACCCCTCCACTTT. It encodes CASSSGQTMNNSPLHF.

The table lists this clone with a few counts. The chain uses TRBV15 and TRBJ1-2; TRBD1 agrees at 8 bases. The CDR3 sequence is 14 residues long. The germline V gene has CDR1 LNHNV and CDR2 YYDKDF (reference sequence). The junction had 7 bases not matched to a gene; V was cut back by 5 bases and J by 5 bases. This CDR3 reads CATSQDRTGYGYTF. Written as DNA, the CDR3 is TGTGCCACCAGCCAGGACAGGACAGGGTATGGCTACACCTTC.